Each of the 3 T cell receptor beta chains below was sequenced from the same sample in a study of blood T cell repertoires in COVID-19. The data were produced by immunoSEQ multiplex PCR, yet TCRdb's version contains in-frame clones alone and is incomplete. Altogether some 62,000 clones are present, 86% being singletons, with the ten largest covering under 1.5%. The sample taken for sequencing was peripheral blood. These TCRs come from an elderly woman with acute or convalescent COVID-19.

This chain joins TRBV11-2 and TRBJ1-4, with D perhaps TRBD1 (6 bases). Trimming shortened V by 3 bases and J by 8 bases, and 13 bases separated the two germline ends. This CDR3 is built from 14 residues. Germline V gene sequence: CDR1 SGHAT, CDR2 FQNNGV. CDR3 DNA: TGTGCCAGCAGCTTCCAACAGGGAAAAGAAAAACTGTTTTTT. It specifies CASSFQQGKEKLFF.

This clone showed up just a few times. The chain carries TRBV6-6 and TRBJ1-2, with 7 bases identical to TRBD1. This CDR3 spans 17 amino acids. The trim removed 5 bases at V and 4 bases at J, leaving 16 bases unmatched. Looked up from germline, CDR1 is MNHNY and CDR2 is SVGAGI (reference sequence). The CDR3, as DNA: TGTGCCAGCAGTCAAACGACAGGGCTGAGTTTTGGCTATGGCTACACCTTC. It codes for CASSQTTGLSFGYGYTF.

V usage is TRBV9 and J usage is TRBJ1-6; D is perhaps TRBD1 (5 bases). In germline, CDR1 is SGDLS, CDR2 YYNGEE. V was pared by 3 bases and J by 11 bases, with 12 bases between. The CDR3 has 13 amino acids. Written as DNA, the CDR3 is TGTGCCAGCAGCGATGGGGCCTTGACACCCCTCCACTTT. Translated, it gives CASSDGALTPLHF.